Listed below are T cell receptor beta chains from one sample, sequenced in a study of T cells after yellow fever vaccination. TCRdb analysed the 5' RACE reads with MiXCR anew, one entry per CDR3 protein. The profile shows roughly 300,000 distinct CDR3 sequences, around 6.8% of them singletons. Here the sequenced sample was PBMCs, taken more than 35 days after the first yellow fever vaccination. These receptors came from a man younger than 35 who received the YFV17D yellow fever vaccine. CDR3s include the opening cysteine and the closing phenylalanine or tryptophan. D genes are given only for firm matches. Rows may omit the clone size; those that give it use once, few, many or a size class.

D gene | J gene | V gene | clone size | CDR3 DNA | CDR3 protein
. | TRBJ2-7 | TRBV5-1 | many | TGCGCCAGCAGTAAGGCGTCCTACGAGCAGTACTTC | CASSKASYEQYF
TRBD1 | TRBJ2-1 | TRBV7-3 | . | TGTGCCAGCAGCTCAAAGGGGGCAATGTCCTACAATGAGCAGTTCTTC | CASSSKGAMSYNEQFF
. | TRBJ2-3 | TRBV7-2 | . | TGTGCCAGCAGCCCGGGACCTAGCACAGATACGCAGTATTTT | CASSPGPSTDTQYF
. | TRBJ1-4 | TRBV18 | . | TGTGCCAGCTCACCCCAGGGGCGAGGATATGAAAAACTGTTTTTT | CASSPQGRGYEKLFF
. | TRBJ2-1 | TRBV7-2 | many | TGTGCCAGCAGCCGGAGGGGCCAATCCAGCTCCTACAATGAGCAGTTCTTC | CASSRRGQSSSYNEQFF
TRBD1 | TRBJ1-5 | TRBV20-1 | many | TGCAGTGCTAGAGGACAGGGGAGCAATCAGCCCCAGCATTTT | CSARGQGSNQPQHF
TRBD1 | TRBJ2-5 | TRBV20-1 | . | TGCAGTGCGCGGGACAGGGTCGTGGAGACCCAGTACTTC | CSARDRVVETQYF
. | TRBJ1-5 | TRBV2 | many | TGTGCCAGCAGTGTAGGAGGAAATCAGCCCCAGCATTTT | CASSVGGNQPQHF
. | TRBJ1-3 | TRBV6-5 | few | TGTGCCAGCAGTTCAAACGCGCGCGGAAACACCATATATTTT | CASSSNARGNTIYF
TRBD2 | TRBJ2-5 | TRBV4-2 | few | TGTGCCAGCAGCCTCGCTAGCGGGGGCTTTAGGGTCCAAGAGACCCAGTACTTC | CASSLASGGFRVQETQYF
. | TRBJ2-1 | TRBV7-8 | . | TGTGCCAGCAGCCCGGACTACGATGAGCAGTTCTTC | CASSPDYDEQFF
. | TRBJ2-1 | TRBV6-5 | . | TGTGCCAGCAGTTTGCGGGGATTATCCTACAATGAGCAGTTCTTC | CASSLRGLSYNEQFF
. | TRBJ2-3 | TRBV5-1 | few | TGCGCCAGCAGTCAGGGACTTCTCGGCACAGATACGCAGTATTTT | CASSQGLLGTDTQYF
TRBD1 | TRBJ1-4 | TRBV6-5 | . | TGTGCCAGCAGTCCTCGACAGGGGGCAAGAGAAAAACTGTTTTTT | CASSPRQGAREKLFF
. | TRBJ2-1 | TRBV10-3 | few | TGTGCCATCAATAACCACCACAGGGGAGGGACCTACAATGAGCAGTTCTTC | CAINNHHRGGTYNEQFF
. | TRBJ1-1 | TRBV10-3 | few | TGTGCCACCGGACAGTCGAACACTGAAGCTTTCTTT | CATGQSNTEAFF
TRBD1 | TRBJ1-5 | TRBV5-1 | few | TGCGCCAGCAGGGAACAGGGGGGGGATCAGCCCCAGCATTTT | CASREQGGDQPQHF
. | TRBJ1-6 | TRBV21-1 | . | TGTGCCAGCAGCAAAGAGGGCCCGAGCTCCTATAATTCACCCCTCCACTTT | CASSKEGPSSYNSPLHF
. | TRBJ1-1 | TRBV2 | few | TGTGCCAGCAGTGAAGGAAGGGGGGTTGGGACTGAAGCTTTCTTT | CASSEGRGVGTEAFF
. | TRBJ2-3 | TRBV7-9 | . | TGTGCCAGCAGCTTAGCGGGGAGGAATAGGGATACGCAGTATTTT | CASSLAGRNRDTQYF
. | TRBJ2-3 | TRBV24-1 | . | TGTGCCACCAGTGACCGCGGGGCTGTGTGGACGCAGTATTTT | CATSDRGAVWTQYF
. | TRBJ1-3 | TRBV27 | many | TGTGCCAGCAGTCACCAAGGAGGGCAAACTGGAAACACCATATATTTT | CASSHQGGQTGNTIYF
. | TRBJ2-7 | TRBV7-6 | few | TGTGCCAGCAGCATGGGAGTTCCGTACGAGCAGTACTTC | CASSMGVPYEQYF
. | TRBJ1-4 | TRBV5-6 | . | TGTGCCAGCAGCGCCCGTATTAATGAAAAACTGTTTTTT | CASSARINEKLFF
TRBD1 | TRBJ1-4 | TRBV25-1 | few | TGTGCCAGCAGTGATCCCGCCGGGACAGGCGAAAAACTGTTTTTT | CASSDPAGTGEKLFF
TRBD2 | TRBJ2-4 | TRBV19 | few | TGTGCCAGTAGCTACCGGCAGCCTGCGGGGGGCGGCATTCAGTACTTC | CASSYRQPAGGGIQYF
. | TRBJ1-6 | TRBV18 | . | TGTGCCAGCTCCCTCGACCCAGGGCCCAATTCACCCCTCCACTTT | CASSLDPGPNSPLHF
. | TRBJ2-1 | TRBV4-1 | . | TGCGCCAGCACCTCGACAGACGGCAATGAGCAGTTCTTC | CASTSTDGNEQFF
. | TRBJ1-5 | TRBV7-9 | few | TGTGCCAGCAGCTTAACATCGACAGGCTACAATCAGCCCCAGCATTTT | CASSLTSTGYNQPQHF
TRBD1 | TRBJ2-6 | TRBV20-1 | . | TGCAGTGCTCCTACAGGGGTCGGGGCCAACGTCCTGACTTTC | CSAPTGVGANVLTF
. | TRBJ2-1 | TRBV7-9 | few | TGTGCCAGCAGCCAACAGGCCCATGAGCAGTTCTTC | CASSQQAHEQFF
TRBD2 | TRBJ2-1 | TRBV5-1 | few | TGCGCCAGCAGCCGGGGGCTAGCGGGGGTCCCCTCCTACAATGAGCAGTTCTTC | CASSRGLAGVPSYNEQFF
. | TRBJ1-2 | TRBV10-2 | few | TGCGCCACCAAAGGGCGGGGGACGGGAGGCTACACCTTC | CATKGRGTGGYTF
. | TRBJ2-7 | TRBV27 | many | TGTGCCAGCAGTCTTGGACGGGGAGGCCTTAATCGCGAGCAGTACTTC | CASSLGRGGLNREQYF
TRBD1 | TRBJ1-5 | TRBV6-2/TRBV6-3 | few | TGTGCCAGCAGTTTCATCGTGGGACAGGGCGTTAATCAGCCCCAGCATTTT | CASSFIVGQGVNQPQHF
. | TRBJ1-3 | TRBV2 | . | TGTGCCAGCAGTACCCGGGGGAGCTCTGGAAACACCATATATTTT | CASSTRGSSGNTIYF
TRBD2 | TRBJ2-1 | TRBV2 | few | TGTGCCAGCAGTAAGAGCGGGGACTCCTACAATGAGCAGTTCTTC | CASSKSGDSYNEQFF
. | TRBJ1-1 | TRBV20-1 | . | TGCTGCGCGCGCCAGGCTTCGGGGTTCACTGAAGCTTTCTTT | CCARQASGFTEAFF
. | TRBJ1-2 | TRBV12-3/TRBV12-4 | few | TGTGCCAGCAGTTCCGGGAAAGGCTACACCTTC | CASSSGKGYTF
TRBD2 | TRBJ2-2 | TRBV29-1 | few | TGCAGCGGCGGGGGGGCGGGCACCGGGGAGCTGTTTTTT | CSGGGAGTGELFF
. | TRBJ1-1 | TRBV7-9 | few | TGTGCCAGCAGCGTGACTCAGAACACTGAAGCTTTCTTT | CASSVTQNTEAFF
. | TRBJ1-1 | TRBV12-2 | . | TGTGCAAGTCGCACCTACAGGTTACAGGAGGAGCTAGTGGCTTTCTTT | CASRTYRLQEELVAFF
. | TRBJ2-7 | TRBV7-9 | . | TGTGCCAGCAGCTTAGAAGTCTACGAGCAGTACTTC | CASSLEVYEQYF
TRBD1 | TRBJ1-6 | TRBV5-1 | . | TGCGCCAGCAGCGAACGGGACAGGCGAGGAGGCAATTCACCCCTCCACTTT | CASSERDRRGGNSPLHF
. | TRBJ1-6 | TRBV18 | . | TGTGCCAGCTCCTCAACCGTCAGCTATAATTCACCCCTCCACTTT | CASSSTVSYNSPLHF
TRBD1 | TRBJ2-5 | TRBV5-1 | many | TGCGCCAGCAGTATGGGACAGGACCAAGAGACCCAGTACTTC | CASSMGQDQETQYF
. | TRBJ2-1 | TRBV7-2 | . | TGTGCCAGCAGCTCCATCGGAAACAATGAGCAGTTCTTC | CASSSIGNNEQFF